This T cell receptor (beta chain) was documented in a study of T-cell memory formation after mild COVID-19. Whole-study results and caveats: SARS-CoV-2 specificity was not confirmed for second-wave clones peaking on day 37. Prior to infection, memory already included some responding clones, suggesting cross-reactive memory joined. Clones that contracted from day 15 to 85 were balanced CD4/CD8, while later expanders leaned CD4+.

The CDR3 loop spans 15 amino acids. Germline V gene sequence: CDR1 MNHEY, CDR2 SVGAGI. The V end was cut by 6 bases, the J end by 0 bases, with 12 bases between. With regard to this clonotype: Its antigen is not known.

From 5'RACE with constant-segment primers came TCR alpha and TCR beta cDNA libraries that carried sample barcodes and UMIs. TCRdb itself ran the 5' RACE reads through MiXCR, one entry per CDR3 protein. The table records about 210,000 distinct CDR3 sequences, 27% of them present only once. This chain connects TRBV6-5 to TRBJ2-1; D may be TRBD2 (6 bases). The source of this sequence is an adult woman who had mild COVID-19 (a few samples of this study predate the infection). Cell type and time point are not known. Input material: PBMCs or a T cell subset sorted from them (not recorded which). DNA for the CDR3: TGTGCCAGCAGCAAAGGTAGCGGCTCCTACAATGAGCAGTTCTTC. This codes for CASSKGSGSYNEQFF.